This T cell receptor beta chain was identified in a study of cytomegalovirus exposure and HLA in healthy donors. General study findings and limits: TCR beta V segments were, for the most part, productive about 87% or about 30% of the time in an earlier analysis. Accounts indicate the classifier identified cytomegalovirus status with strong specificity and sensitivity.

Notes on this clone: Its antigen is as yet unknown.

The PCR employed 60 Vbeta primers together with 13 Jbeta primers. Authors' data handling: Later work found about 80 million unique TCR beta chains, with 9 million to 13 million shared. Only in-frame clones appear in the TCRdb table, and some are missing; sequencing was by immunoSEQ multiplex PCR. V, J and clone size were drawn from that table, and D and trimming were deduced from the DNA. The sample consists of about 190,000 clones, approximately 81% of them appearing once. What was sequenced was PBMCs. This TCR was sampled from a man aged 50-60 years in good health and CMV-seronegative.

CDR3 bases: TGTGCCAGCAGCGTAGGGGCACTTGGTGGAAACACCATATATTTT. Amino acid sequence: CASSVGALGGNTIYF. This chain links TRBV9 with TRBJ1-3; unclear D gene. The CDR3 is made up of 15 amino acids. Germline V CDR1 and CDR2: SGDLS, YYNGEE. V dropped 0 bases and J dropped 3 bases, with 10 bases sitting between them.